The present entry profiles one T cell receptor (beta chain) with its context. What it binds is not known. This entry is derived from a study of siplizumab effects on memory and regulatory T cells. The study, taken as a whole, reports: Proliferating CD4+ or CD8+ clones, roughly 80-96% of them, lacked an assignable naive or memory phenotype. Treatment with siplizumab left mappable alloreactive CD4+ clones averaging roughly 70% Treg-derived, compared with 25% to 30% in controls. The alloresponse seemed to draw substantially on naive T cells, which appeared more diverse than memory cells.

In each sample, roughly 10^5 TCR templates were assayed. Assay: immunoSEQ multiplex PCR; the TCRdb copy retains only in-frame clones and omits some. The sample gives tens of thousands of clones, 79% of which show up once; 0.42% is in the top ten. V was shortened by 4 bases and J by 2 bases, with 9 bases between the two germline ends. Looked up from germline, CDR1 is MNHNS and CDR2 is SASEGT. This CDR3 has 14 amino acids. Sequencing was performed on memory CD4+ T cells sorted from blood. This rearrangement joins TRBV6-1 to TRBJ2-1; D call uncertain. This sequence originates from a human donor in good health. The CDR3 loop is CASSVESTYNEQFF. The CDR3, as DNA: TGTGCCAGCAGTGTAGAGTCCACCTACAATGAGCAGTTCTTC.